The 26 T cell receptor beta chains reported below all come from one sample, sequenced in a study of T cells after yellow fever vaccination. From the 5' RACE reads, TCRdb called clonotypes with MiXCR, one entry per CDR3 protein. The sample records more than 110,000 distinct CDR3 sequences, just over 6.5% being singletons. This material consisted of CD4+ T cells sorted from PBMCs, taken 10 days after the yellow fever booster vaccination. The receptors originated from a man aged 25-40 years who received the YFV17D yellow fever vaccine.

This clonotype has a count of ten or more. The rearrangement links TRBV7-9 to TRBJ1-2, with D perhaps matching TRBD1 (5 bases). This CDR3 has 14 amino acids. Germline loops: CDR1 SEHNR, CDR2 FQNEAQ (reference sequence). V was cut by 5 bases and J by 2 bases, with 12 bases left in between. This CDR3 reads CASSQSGRNYGYTF. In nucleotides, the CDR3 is TGTGCCAGCAGCCAATCGGGGCGAAACTATGGCTACACCTTC.

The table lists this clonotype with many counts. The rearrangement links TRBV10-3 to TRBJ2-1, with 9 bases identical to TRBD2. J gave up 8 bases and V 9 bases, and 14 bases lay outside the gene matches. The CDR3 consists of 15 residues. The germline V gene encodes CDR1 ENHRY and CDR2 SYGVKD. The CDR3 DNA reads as TGTGCCATAGGTCCGAGACTAGCGGACAAGGATGAGCAGTTCTTC. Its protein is CAIGPRLADKDEQFF.

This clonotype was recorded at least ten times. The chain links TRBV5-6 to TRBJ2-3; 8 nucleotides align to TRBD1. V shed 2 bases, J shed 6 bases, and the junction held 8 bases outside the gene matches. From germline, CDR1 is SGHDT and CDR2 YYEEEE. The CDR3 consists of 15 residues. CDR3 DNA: TGTGCCAGCAGCTTTTCGGCAGGGGGCGTCGATACGCAGTATTTT. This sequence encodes CASSFSAGGVDTQYF. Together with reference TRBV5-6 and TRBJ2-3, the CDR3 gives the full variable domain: DAGVTQSPTHLIKTRGQQVTLRCSPKSGHDTVSWYQQALGQGPQFIFQYYEEEERQRGNFPDRFSGHQFPNYSSELNVNALLLGDSALYLCASSFSAGGVDTQYFGPGTRLTVL.

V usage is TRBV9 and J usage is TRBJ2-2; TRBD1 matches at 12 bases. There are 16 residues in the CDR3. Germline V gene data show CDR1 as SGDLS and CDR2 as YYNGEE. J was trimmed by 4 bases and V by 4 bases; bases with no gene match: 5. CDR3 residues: CASSPWDRGLTGELFF. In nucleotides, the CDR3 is TGTGCCAGCAGCCCGTGGGACAGGGGGCTCACCGGGGAGCTGTTTTTT. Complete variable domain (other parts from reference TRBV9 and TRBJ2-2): DSGVTQTPKHLITATGQRVTLRCSPRSGDLSVYWYQQSLDQGLQFLIQYYNGEERAKGNILERFSAQQFPDLHSELNLSSLELGDSALYFCASSPWDRGLTGELFFGEGSRLTVL.

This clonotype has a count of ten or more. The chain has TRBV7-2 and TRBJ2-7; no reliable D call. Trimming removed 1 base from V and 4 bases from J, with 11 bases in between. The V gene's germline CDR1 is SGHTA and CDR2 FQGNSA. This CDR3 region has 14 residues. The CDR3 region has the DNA TGTGCCAGCAGCTTAGATTTCGGACGTTACGAGCAGTACTTC. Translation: CASSLDFGRYEQYF.

In DNA form, the CDR3 reads TGCGCCAGCAGCCAAGTCATGCCGTCGGGCGGGGAGCTGTTTTTT. Translated, it gives CASSQVMPSGGELFF. The chain couples TRBV4-3 to TRBJ2-2; D not resolved. The ends were cut back, 1 base at V and 7 bases at J, with 13 bases in the middle. The CDR3 totals 15 residues. Looked up from germline, CDR1 is LGHNA and CDR2 is YSLEER.

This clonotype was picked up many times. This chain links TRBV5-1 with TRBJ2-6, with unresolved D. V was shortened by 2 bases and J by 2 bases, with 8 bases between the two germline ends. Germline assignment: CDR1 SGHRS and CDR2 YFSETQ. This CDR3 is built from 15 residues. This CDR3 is CASSLKEPGANVLTF. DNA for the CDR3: TGCGCCAGCAGCTTAAAAGAGCCTGGGGCCAACGTCCTGACTTTC.

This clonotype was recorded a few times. CDR3 loop: CASSLRSLAGGLWGKAEQFF. Here the CDR3 DNA reads TGTGCCAGCAGTTTACGGTCTCTAGCGGGAGGGCTTTGGGGAAAGGCTGAGCAGTTCTTC. The chain is built from TRBV28 and TRBJ2-1, with 12 bases aligning to TRBD2. This CDR3 comprises 20 residues. The V segment lost 2 bases and the J segment 9 bases; nucleotides outside the gene matches: 20. Germline V gives CDR1 MDHEN, CDR2 SYDVKM.

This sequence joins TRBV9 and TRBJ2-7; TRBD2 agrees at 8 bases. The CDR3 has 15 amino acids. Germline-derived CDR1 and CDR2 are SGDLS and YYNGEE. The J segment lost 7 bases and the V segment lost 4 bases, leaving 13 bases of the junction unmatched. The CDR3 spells CASSSRLAILGEQYF. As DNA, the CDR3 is TGTGCCAGCAGCTCCAGACTAGCGATCCTCGGGGAGCAGTACTTC.

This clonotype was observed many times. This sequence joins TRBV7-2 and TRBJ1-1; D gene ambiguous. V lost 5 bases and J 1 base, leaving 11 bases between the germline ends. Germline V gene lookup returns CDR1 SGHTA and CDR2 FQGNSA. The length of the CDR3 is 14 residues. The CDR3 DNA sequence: TGTGCCAGCAGCCAAATGACGGGGAACACTGAAGCTTTCTTT. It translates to CASSQMTGNTEAFF.

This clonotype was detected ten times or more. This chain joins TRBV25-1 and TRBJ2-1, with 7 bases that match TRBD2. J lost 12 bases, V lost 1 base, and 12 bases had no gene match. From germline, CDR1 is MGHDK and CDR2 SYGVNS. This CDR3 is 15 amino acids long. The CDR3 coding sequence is TGTGCCAGCAGTGAATGGGGATTAGCGGGTCAGGCGCAGTTCTTC. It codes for CASSEWGLAGQAQFF.

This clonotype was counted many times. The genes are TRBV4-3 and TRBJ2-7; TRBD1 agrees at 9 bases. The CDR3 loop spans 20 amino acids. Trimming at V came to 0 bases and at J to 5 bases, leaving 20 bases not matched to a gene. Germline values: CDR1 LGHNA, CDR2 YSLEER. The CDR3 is CASSQDLIVGGRTGADEQYF. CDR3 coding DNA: TGCGCCAGCAGCCAAGATTTGATAGTGGGTGGGAGGACAGGGGCCGACGAGCAGTACTTC.

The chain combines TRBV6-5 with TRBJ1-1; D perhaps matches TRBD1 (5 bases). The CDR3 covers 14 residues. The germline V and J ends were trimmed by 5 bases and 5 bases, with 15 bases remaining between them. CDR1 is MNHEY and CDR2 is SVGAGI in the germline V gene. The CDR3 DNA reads TGTGCCAGCAGTCCCGGGTCCGGGGGAACTGAAGCTTTCTTT. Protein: CASSPGSGGTEAFF.

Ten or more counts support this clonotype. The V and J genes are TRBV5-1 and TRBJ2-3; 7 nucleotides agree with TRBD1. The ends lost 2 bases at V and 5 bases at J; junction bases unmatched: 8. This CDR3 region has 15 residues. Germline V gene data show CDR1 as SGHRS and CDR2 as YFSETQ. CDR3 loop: CASSFSRGWLDTQYF. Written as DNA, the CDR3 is TGCGCCAGCAGCTTCTCCAGGGGGTGGTTAGATACGCAGTATTTT.

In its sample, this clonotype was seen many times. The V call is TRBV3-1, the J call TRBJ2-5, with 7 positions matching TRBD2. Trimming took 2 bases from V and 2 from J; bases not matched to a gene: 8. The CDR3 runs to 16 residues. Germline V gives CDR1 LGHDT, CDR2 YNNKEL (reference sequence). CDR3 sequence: CASSQSGGSIQETQYF. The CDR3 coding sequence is TGTGCCAGCAGCCAATCGGGCGGGAGTATTCAAGAGACCCAGTACTTC.

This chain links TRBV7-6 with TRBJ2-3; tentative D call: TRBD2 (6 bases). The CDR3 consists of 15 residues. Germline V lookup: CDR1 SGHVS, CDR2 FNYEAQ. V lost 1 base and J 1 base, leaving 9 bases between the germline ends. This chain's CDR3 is CASSLGAGRTDTQYF. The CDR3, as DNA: TGTGCCAGCAGCTTAGGTGCGGGACGCACAGATACGCAGTATTTT.

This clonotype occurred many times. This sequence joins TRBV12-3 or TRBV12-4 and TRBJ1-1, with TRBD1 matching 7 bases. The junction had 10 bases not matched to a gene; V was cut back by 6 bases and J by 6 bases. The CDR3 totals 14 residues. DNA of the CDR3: TGTGCCAGCAGGACCGGGACAGCAAACGCTGAAGCTTTCTTT. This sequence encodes CASRTGTANAEAFF.

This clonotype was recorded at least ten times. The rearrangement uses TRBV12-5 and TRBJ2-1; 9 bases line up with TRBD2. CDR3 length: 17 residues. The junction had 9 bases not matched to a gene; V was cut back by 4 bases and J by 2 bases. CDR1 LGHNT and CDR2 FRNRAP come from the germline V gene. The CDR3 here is CASGSKLASGTYNEQFF. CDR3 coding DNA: TGTGCTAGTGGTTCGAAGCTAGCTAGCGGGACCTACAATGAGCAGTTCTTC.

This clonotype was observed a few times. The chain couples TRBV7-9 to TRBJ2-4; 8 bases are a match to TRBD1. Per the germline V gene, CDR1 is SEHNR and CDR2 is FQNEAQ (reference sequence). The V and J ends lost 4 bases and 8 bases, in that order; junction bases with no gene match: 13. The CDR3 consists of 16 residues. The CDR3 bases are TGTGCCAGCAGCTCCGGCGGCAGGGGGCCGGGGGACATTCAGTACTTC. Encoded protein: CASSSGGRGPGDIQYF.

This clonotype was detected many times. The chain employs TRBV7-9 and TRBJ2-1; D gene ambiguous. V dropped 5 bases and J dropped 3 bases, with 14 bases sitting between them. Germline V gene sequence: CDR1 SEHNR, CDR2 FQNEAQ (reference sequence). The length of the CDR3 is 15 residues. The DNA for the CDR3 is TGTGCCAGCAGCGTTCGGAACCTTGACTACAATGAGCAGTTCTTC. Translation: CASSVRNLDYNEQFF.

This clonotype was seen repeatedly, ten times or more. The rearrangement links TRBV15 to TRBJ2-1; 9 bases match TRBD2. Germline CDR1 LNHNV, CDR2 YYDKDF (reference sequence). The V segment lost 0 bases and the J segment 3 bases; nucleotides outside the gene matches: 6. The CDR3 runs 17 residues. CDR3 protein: CATSRDPAGGFYNEQFF. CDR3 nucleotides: TGTGCCACCAGCAGAGATCCAGCGGGAGGCTTCTACAATGAGCAGTTCTTC. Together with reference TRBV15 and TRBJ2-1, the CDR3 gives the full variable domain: DAMVIQNPRYQVTQFGKPVTLSCSQTLNHNVMYWYQQKSSQAPKLLFHYYDKDFNNEADTPDNFQSRRPNTSFCFLDIRSPGLGDTAMYLCATSRDPAGGFYNEQFFGPGTRLTVL.

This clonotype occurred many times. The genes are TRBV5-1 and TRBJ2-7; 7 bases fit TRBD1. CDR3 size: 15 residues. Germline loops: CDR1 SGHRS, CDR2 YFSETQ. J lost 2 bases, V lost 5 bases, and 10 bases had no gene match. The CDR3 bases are TGCGCCAGCAGGGCTGAACTGGGACAGACCTACGAGCAGTACTTC. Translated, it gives CASRAELGQTYEQYF.

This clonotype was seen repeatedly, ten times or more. Written as DNA, the CDR3 is TGTGCCAGCAGTTTAGCGGTAGCGGGAGTATATGAGCAGTTCTTC. It is translated as CASSLAVAGVYEQFF. This sequence joins TRBV12-3 or TRBV12-4 and TRBJ2-1; 9 nucleotides align to TRBD2. With V trimmed by 0 bases and J by 8 bases, 5 bases remained unmatched. CDR3 size: 15 residues.

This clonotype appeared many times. As DNA, the CDR3 is TGTGCCAGCTCACCATTAAGCGGGAGTAGCACAGATACGCAGTATTTT. The encoded protein is CASSPLSGSSTDTQYF. The chain joins TRBV18 to TRBJ2-3; TRBD2 matches at 8 bases. Germline V CDR1 and CDR2: KGHSH, LQKENI. The V and J ends lost 2 bases and 0 bases, in that order; junction bases with no gene match: 4. This CDR3 has 16 residues.

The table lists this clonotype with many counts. The CDR3 region has the DNA TGCGCCAGCAGCATCGGGACAGTCGAAGAGACCCAGTACTTC. Translating gives CASSIGTVEETQYF. V is TRBV5-1 and J is TRBJ2-5; 7 bases are shared with TRBD1. With V trimmed by 4 bases and J by 3 bases, 6 bases remained unmatched. Germline V gene data show CDR1 as SGHRS and CDR2 as YFSETQ. The CDR3 spans 14 residues.

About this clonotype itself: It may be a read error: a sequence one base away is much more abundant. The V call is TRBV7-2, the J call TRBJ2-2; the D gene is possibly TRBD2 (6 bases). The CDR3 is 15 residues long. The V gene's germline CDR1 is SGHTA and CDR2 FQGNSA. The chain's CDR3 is CASRFGGTNTGELFF. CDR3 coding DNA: TGTGCCAGCCGCTTTGGCGGGACGAACACCGGGGAGCTGTTTTTT.